The table lists the clone carrying this TCR beta chain with many counts. Its cognate antigen is unknown. From RNA, the CDR3 regions of TCR beta chains were amplified and sequenced. First-round RT-PCR relied on HTBI primers, and a second-round multiplex PCR came next. TCRdb re-derived calls from the multiplex PCR reads in MiXCR, one entry per CDR3 protein. The sample records 650,000 to 800,000 distinct CDR3 sequences, about 38% being singletons. The record originates from a study of Graves' ophthalmopathy and Graves' hyperthyroidism. Study-wide points: Among expanded thyroid clonotypes above 0.001 frequency, most also occurred in blood.

The CDR3 has 15 amino acids. Germline-derived CDR1 and CDR2 are LNHDA and SQIVND (reference sequence). V gave up 2 bases and J gave up 4 bases; unmatched junction bases: 7. Where ophthalmopathy was present, donors had moderate-to-severe activity, CAS ≥3, NOSPECS ≥4 and duration under 3 months. This clonotype was obtained from an adult man with Graves' ophthalmopathy. The sequenced sample was peripheral blood. The rearrangement uses TRBV19 and TRBJ1-2, with 7 bases aligning to TRBD1. The CDR3 protein is CASSIRDRPIYGYTF. DNA of the CDR3: TGTGCCAGTAGTATAAGGGACAGACCGATCTATGGCTACACCTTC.